The present T cell receptor (beta chain) was sequenced within a study of CD8+ T cells in alopecia areata (dated by TCRdb to the late 2010s). Study-level background: Skin from C3H/HeJ donors with spontaneous alopecia (roughly 6-13 months old) was grafted onto female C3H/HeJ recipients aged about 6-11 weeks. To study T cell clonal expansion in alopecia areata, the researchers applied high-throughput TCRbeta sequencing to both the C3H/HeJ mouse model and human patients. On the human side, TCRbeta sequencing was run on scalp tissue and on sorted CD4+ and CD8+ peripheral blood T cells from healthy controls and from alopecia areata patients with either patchy or totalis/universalis disease. Clonality in the scalp was compared among normal scalp (n=4), patchy alopecia areata scalp (n=8), and alopecia totalis/universalis scalp (n=8). RNA was obtained with the PAXgene miRNA kit for fixed scalp, the miRNeasy kit for PBMCs, and the RNeasy kit for mouse skin. Amplification of TCRbeta CDR3 regions was done by immunoSEQ multiplex PCR using 35 Vbeta forward primers and 13 Jbeta reverse primers. Overall study outcomes, separate from this receptor: Shared TCR sequences between patients were less evident than in mice, which may be partly attributable to HLA diversity in the patient population. Unlike mouse skin, where gammadelta T cells dominate, normal human skin contains resident alphabeta T cells that get sequenced too, which complicates analysis of the scalp TCR repertoire. Compared with normal scalp, lesional scalp had higher clonality and more expanded CD8+ clones, particularly in alopecia totalis/universalis, a pattern that suggests antigenic drive.

This clone was observed at least ten times. Which antigen it targets is not known. This is a mouse receptor, so gene names and germline sequences are those of the mouse. The DNA ends 4 residues before the CDR3 does, and the rest of the CDR3 is filled in from the germline J gene. Library preparation employed the immunoSEQ multiplex PCR assay. RNA was extracted from all samples and reverse transcribed into cDNA, which served as template for TCR sequencing. First-strand cDNA was synthesized using SuperScript III with a 2:1 mix of oligo-dT and random hexamers. A synthetic immune receptor repertoire was used to measure amplification bias, and any remaining bias was corrected computationally. Libraries were sequenced on Illumina HiSeq using 60 bp reads that covered the CDR3 and were read from J toward V. For the original study's pipeline: Raw reads were preprocessed for error removal, and CDR3 was defined according to IMGT conventions as running from the conserved cysteine to phenylalanine. Clonality was calculated as 1 minus Shannon entropy normalized by log2 of the number of productive unique TCRs. Scalp TCRbeta sequences were cross-referenced with sorted blood CD4 and CD8 repertoires so that the CD4 or CD8 identity of scalp clones could be inferred. As stored in TCRdb, this immuneACCESS dataset retains in-frame rearrangements with V and J assigned. A fraction of the clones does not appear; measured against another copy, unresolved V genes explain less than half of the discrepancy, and the remainder lacks a known reason. The V and J calls and clone size are taken from that table; D and trimming were inferred from the DNA. The table records over 100,000 clones for this sample, and not one of them appears only once. The ten largest make up around a fifth of the sample.

CDR1 and CDR2 were assigned from the germline V gene as NNHDY and SYVADS. The CDR3 measures 15 amino acids from cysteine to phenylalanine. The DNA has 33 bases, all within the CDR3, and is read from base 1. V and J are truncated by 0 bases and 2 bases respectively, leaving an intervening sequence of 10 bases. The TCR comes from a C3H/HeJ mouse with alopecia areata. For this strain, the MHC haplotype is H2-k. The sample consisted of lesional skin. Here the chain combines TRBV13-3 and TRBJ2-5; a tentative D call is TRBD2 (6 bases match). The DNA read from the CDR3 is TGTGCCAGCAGTGATGCAGCCTGGGGCCAAGAC. This sequence encodes CASSDAAWGQD. The CDR3 as a whole reads CASSDAAWGQDTQYF. Here the CDR3 is joined to the reference TRBV13-3 and TRBJ2-5 genes, and the full variable domain is: EAAVTQSPRSKVAVTGGKVTLSCHQTNNHDYMYWYRQDTGHGLRLIHYSYVADSTEKGDIPDGYKASRPSQENFSLILELASLSQTAVYFCASSDAAWGQDTQYFGPGTRLLVL.